Presented here are 16 T cell receptor beta chains from one specimen sequenced in a study of Graves' ophthalmopathy and Graves' hyperthyroidism. Transcripts of RNA were the source for amplifying TCR beta CDR3 regions. Second-round multiplex PCR followed a first-round RT-PCR using HTBI primers. TCRdb passed the multiplex PCR reads through MiXCR, listing each CDR3 protein once. The sample lists over 500,000 distinct CDR3 sequences; approximately 22% were seen once. Sequencing was performed on peripheral blood. All receptors come from a young woman with stable Graves' hyperthyroidism. Some clones in this sample may be carry-over from other donors' samples.

This clonotype was seen more than once but under ten times. The chain links TRBV6-2 or TRBV6-3 to TRBJ2-7; D gene uncertain. The CDR3 has 13 amino acids. Germline V lookup: CDR1 MNHEY, CDR2 SVGEGT. V was clipped by 5 bases and J by 2 bases, with 10 bases between them. The CDR3 DNA follows: TGTGCCAGCAGTCGCAGGATAGCCTACGAGCAGTACTTC. Amino acids: CASSRRIAYEQYF.

This chain links TRBV15 with TRBJ1-5; tentative D call: TRBD1 (6 bases). The CDR3 has 18 residues. Between the trimmed V and J ends, which lost 0 bases and 2 bases, there was a span of 17 bases. The germline gives CDR1 LNHNV, CDR2 YYDKDF (reference sequence). The DNA for the CDR3 is TGTGCCACCAGCAGAGATCTGAGGGGGTTTGACGGCAATCAGCCCCAGCATTTT. This sequence encodes CATSRDLRGFDGNQPQHF.

This clonotype was detected ten times or more. V is TRBV7-2 and J is TRBJ2-2, with unresolved D. This CDR3 is 14 amino acids long. V was shortened by 1 base and J by 5 bases, with 8 bases between the two germline ends. Germline lookup yields CDR1 SGHTA and CDR2 FQGNSA. The CDR3 DNA follows: TGTGCCAGCAGCTTAGGGCAGATAACCGGGGAGCTGTTTTTT. Protein product: CASSLGQITGELFF.

This clonotype occurred many times. The chain carries TRBV2 and TRBJ2-4; D not resolved. The V gene lost 4 bases and the J gene lost 6 bases, with 16 bases spanning the gap. The CDR3 contains 15 residues. CDR1 is SNHLY, CDR2 FYNNEI, per germline. The CDR3 loop reads CASSATESYGNIQYF. The DNA for the CDR3 is TGTGCCAGCAGTGCCACAGAGAGCTACGGAAACATTCAGTACTTC. The variable domain in full, with the rest retrieved from reference TRBV2 and TRBJ2-4, is EPEVTQTPSHQVTQMGQEVILRCVPISNHLYFYWYRQILGQKVEFLVSFYNNEISEKSEIFDDQFSVERPDGSNFTLKIRSTKLEDSAMYFCASSATESYGNIQYFGAGTRLSVL.

This clonotype came up a few times. This chain connects TRBV5-1 to TRBJ2-7; D is ambiguous. With 0 bases removed from V and 0 bases from J, the gap between germline ends came to 10 bases. In germline, CDR1 is SGHRS, CDR2 YFSETQ. The CDR3 runs to 15 residues. CDR3 sequence reads: CASSLEPTSSYEQYF. In DNA, the CDR3 is TGCGCCAGCAGCTTGGAACCGACGAGCTCCTACGAGCAGTACTTC. Looking up the rest from reference TRBV5-1 and TRBJ2-7 gives the full variable domain: KAGVTQTPRYLIKTRGQQVTLSCSPISGHRSVSWYQQTPGQGLQFLFEYFSETQRNKGNFPGRFSGRQFSNSRSEMNVSTLELGDSALYLCASSLEPTSSYEQYFGPGTRLTVT.

This clonotype was seen many times. This chain links TRBV6-1 with TRBJ1-5, with unresolved D. The ends were cut back, 4 bases at V and 0 bases at J, with 4 bases in the middle. The CDR3 length is 13 residues. The germline gives CDR1 MNHNS, CDR2 SASEGT. CDR3 protein: CASSVYSNQPQHF. The CDR3 region has the DNA TGTGCCAGCAGTGTGTATAGCAATCAGCCCCAGCATTTT.

A few counts support this clonotype. In DNA form, the CDR3 reads TGTGCCAGCAGCTTATTACAGGGGTCGGATAAGTACTTC. It codes for CASSLLQGSDKYF. The chain uses TRBV11-2 and TRBJ2-4; 7 bases map to TRBD1. CDR3 size: 13 residues. Per germline, CDR1 SGHAT and CDR2 FQNNGV. V dropped 2 bases and J dropped 14; count of bases not matched to a gene: 9.

This clonotype was found many times. The V call is TRBV12-3 or TRBV12-4, the J call TRBJ1-3; D is unclear. Trimming cost V 4 bases and J 8 bases, with 12 bases left between them. The CDR3 consists of 13 residues. CDR3 bases: TGTGCCAGCAGTTATTACAGTGTTGACACCATATATTTT. Translation: CASSYYSVDTIYF.

Ten or more counts support this clonotype. DNA for the CDR3: TGTGCCAGCAGACAAATACGCTTCCAAGAGACCCAGTACTTC. Its protein is CASRQIRFQETQYF. This rearrangement joins TRBV6-1 to TRBJ2-5; D gene ambiguous. The ends were cut back, 6 bases at V and 1 base at J, with 12 bases in the middle. The CDR3 sequence is 14 residues long. CDR1 MNHNS and CDR2 SASEGT come from the germline V gene.

At least ten counts were recorded for this clonotype. The rearrangement links TRBV19 to TRBJ2-7, with D perhaps TRBD1 or TRBD2 (5 bases each). V was pared by 4 bases and J by 2 bases, with 18 bases between. Per the germline V gene, CDR1 is LNHDA and CDR2 is SQIVND (reference sequence). The CDR3 runs 16 residues. The CDR3 is CASSTGTRRVPYEQYF. The DNA for the CDR3 is TGTGCCAGTAGTACCGGGACCAGGCGGGTCCCCTACGAGCAGTACTTC.

In this sample, this clonotype turned up many times. The chain joins TRBV28 to TRBJ2-7, with TRBD2 matching 7 bases. The CDR3 totals 15 residues. The germline gives CDR1 MDHEN, CDR2 SYDVKM. V lost 6 bases and J lost 2; bases outside the gene matches: 10. The CDR3 DNA sequence: TGTGCCAGCAGCCCCCCCCGGGGGGTTACCTACGAGCAGTACTTC. Amino acid sequence: CASSPPRGVTYEQYF.

V and J are TRBV7-2 and TRBJ2-5; no clear D. The V end lost 5 bases, the J end lost 1 base, and 11 bases lay between the germline ends. Germline V gene lookup returns CDR1 SGHTA and CDR2 FQGNSA. The CDR3 totals 14 residues. CDR3 nucleotides: TGTGCCAGCAGCCTCACAAACCTCCAAGAGACCCAGTACTTC. This sequence encodes CASSLTNLQETQYF.

This clonotype turned up a few times. The J gene is TRBJ2-7, the V gene TRBV27; D might be TRBD1 (7 bases). CDR1 is MNHEY, CDR2 SMNVEV, per germline (reference sequence). Trimming stripped 4 bases from V and 6 bases from J, with 19 bases between. This CDR3 region has 15 residues. CDR3 in DNA: TGTGCCAGCAGTTCCCCCCGCGGGACAGCGTCCGAGCAGTACTTC. It translates to CASSSPRGTASEQYF.

The chain joins TRBV24-1 to TRBJ1-1; 9 bases fit TRBD1. CDR1 is KGHDR, CDR2 SFDVKD, per germline. V lost 7 bases and J lost 4; bases outside the gene matches: 3. The CDR3 runs to 13 residues. The CDR3 nucleotides are TGTGCCACCAGGGACAGGGGTGGCACTGAAGCTTTCTTT. It encodes CATRDRGGTEAFF.

This clonotype was counted between two and nine times. The V call is TRBV12-5, the J call TRBJ2-1, with D perhaps TRBD2 (5 bases). Germline V gene data show CDR1 as LGHNT and CDR2 as FRNRAP. The V and J ends lost 0 bases and 10 bases respectively, with 13 bases between them. This CDR3 has 14 residues. The CDR3 DNA reads TGTGCTAGTGGTTTGGTAGGACTTCCAAGCGAGCAGTTCTTC. This sequence encodes CASGLVGLPSEQFF.

This clonotype was recorded many times. The rearrangement links TRBV20-1 to TRBJ2-1; 13 positions match TRBD2. V was clipped by 5 bases and J by 3 bases; unmatched bases: 7. Germline-derived CDR1 and CDR2 are DFQATT and SNEGSKA (reference sequence). The CDR3 consists of 16 residues. In DNA, the CDR3 is TGCAGTGCTGGACATCGGACTAGCGGGAGCTACAATGAGCAGTTCTTC. Protein: CSAGHRTSGSYNEQFF.